Listed below are T cell receptor beta chains from one sample, sequenced in a study of CD8 T cells in Susac syndrome. In TCRdb, the immunoSEQ multiplex PCR reads were re-called with MiXCR into one record per CDR3 protein. This repertoire shows around 230,000 distinct CDR3 sequences, nearly 97% found once; its top ten account for 0.095%. Sequences were obtained from CD4+ T cells from PBMCs. Receptors were obtained from a human donor with multiple sclerosis. CDR3s include the opening cysteine and the closing phenylalanine or tryptophan. A D gene is named only where the DNA matches it firmly. A clone size is listed for some rows: how often the clone was seen (once, few, many), or a class if it is expanded.

j_call d_call clone_size v_call cdr3_nt cdr3_aa
TRBJ2-1 TRBD2 NA TRBV19 TGTGCCAGTAGTGGGACTAGCGGGACCGGGAATGAGCAGTTCTTC CASSGTSGTGNEQFF
TRBJ1-1 NA NA TRBV14 TGTGCCAGCAGCCAAGGAATCCGGGGCACTGAAGCTTTCTTT CASSQGIRGTEAFF
TRBJ2-1 TRBD2 once TRBV3-1 TGTGCCAGCAGTCAAGAGTACCCTAGCGGGATGCAGTTCTTC CASSQEYPSGMQFF
TRBJ1-2 NA NA TRBV9 TGTGCCAGCAGCAACAGGGATAACTATGGCTACACCTTC CASSNRDNYGYTF
TRBJ1-1 TRBD1 NA TRBV11-2 TGTGCCAGCAGCTCCCCTTGGACAGGGGTTGAAGCTTTCTTT CASSSPWTGVEAFF
TRBJ2-5 TRBD2 few TRBV20-1 TGCAGTGCTAGCGGGGGGGCTAAGGAGACCCAGTACTTC CSASGGAKETQYF
TRBJ2-7 TRBD2 NA TRBV3-1 TGTGCCACCTCCGGGACTAGCGGGAACGAGCAGTACTTC CATSGTSGNEQYF
TRBJ1-3 TRBD1 NA TRBV12-3/TRBV12-4 TGTGCCAGCAACTTGGGACAGCGAGCATCTGGAAACACCATATATTTT CASNLGQRASGNTIYF
TRBJ2-2 TRBD1 NA TRBV7-9 TGTGCCAGCAGCCCCACCGGGACAGCGAACACCGGGGAGCTGTTTTTT CASSPTGTANTGELFF
TRBJ2-1 TRBD2 NA TRBV7-2 TGTGCCAGCAGCTTTTTGGGACTAGCGGGAGGAGACAATGAGCAGTTCTTC CASSFLGLAGGDNEQFF
TRBJ1-2 NA NA TRBV29-1 TGCAGCGTGGATTCGGGCGGATATGGCTACACCTTC CSVDSGGYGYTF